The clone carrying this T cell receptor (beta chain) was counted between two and nine times. The antigen is not known. The CDR3 runs 13 residues. CDR1 is MGHDK, CDR2 SYGVNS, per germline. The ends lost 6 bases at V and 8 bases at J; junction bases unmatched: 8. Individual cDNA molecules received unique molecular identifiers. TCRdb re-analysed the 5' RACE reads in MiXCR, keeping a single row per CDR3 protein. The sample holds roughly 80,000 distinct CDR3 sequences, roughly a sixth seen once. The data derive from a study of early T cells in non-severe SARS-CoV-2 infection. The overall study: Sequencing was performed on bulk RNA from unsorted whole blood, leaving chains unpaired.

Whole-study results and caveats: VDJdb-based matching was biased toward anti-spike CD8 responses and missed private and CD4 specificities.

The clonotype originates from an adult who was a healthcare worker with PCR-confirmed SARS-CoV-2 infection or an uninfected control (not recorded which). The chain combines TRBV25-1 with TRBJ1-2; 8 bases are a match to TRBD1. The source material was whole blood. The CDR3 region is CASSGTGGKGYTF. The CDR3 DNA reads as TGTGCCAGCAGCGGAACAGGGGGTAAAGGCTACACCTTC.